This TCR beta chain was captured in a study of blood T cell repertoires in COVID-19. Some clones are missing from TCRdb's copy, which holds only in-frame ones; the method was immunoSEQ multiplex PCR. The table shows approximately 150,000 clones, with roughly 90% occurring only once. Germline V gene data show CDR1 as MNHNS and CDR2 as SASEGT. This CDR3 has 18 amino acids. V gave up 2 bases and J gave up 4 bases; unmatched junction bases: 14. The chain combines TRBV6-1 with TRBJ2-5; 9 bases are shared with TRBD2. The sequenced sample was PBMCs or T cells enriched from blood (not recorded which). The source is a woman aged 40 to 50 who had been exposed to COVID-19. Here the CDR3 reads CASSENPAGGLGGETQYF. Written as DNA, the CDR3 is TGTGCCAGCAGTGAAAATCCAGCGGGAGGATTAGGTGGAGAGACCCAGTACTTC.